Shown below are 16 T cell receptor beta chains from a single sample sequenced in a study of T cell responses to AZD1222 COVID-19 vaccine. Generated by immunoSEQ multiplex PCR, the TCRdb table keeps only in-frame clones and is missing some. The table lists about 120,000 clones, about 88% of them singletons, with 3% in the top ten. The sequenced sample was peripheral blood, obtained 28 days after the second AZD1222 dose. The source is an adult who received the AZD1222 COVID-19 vaccine.

J is TRBJ2-2 and V is TRBV12-3 or TRBV12-4, with TRBD1 as a possible D gene (5 bases). The V and J ends lost 7 bases and 8 bases respectively, with 11 bases between them. The CDR3 sequence is 12 residues long. The CDR3 region is CASNPTGGELFF. DNA for the CDR3: TGTGCCAGCAACCCTACAGGAGGGGAGCTGTTTTTT.

CDR3 protein: CASSSRTQPHF. The CDR3 region has the DNA TGTGCCAGCAGTTCTAGGACCCAGCCCCACTTT. The chain is built from TRBV6-5 and TRBJ1-6; D is ambiguous. The germline V gene encodes CDR1 MNHEY and CDR2 SVGAGI. Trimming shortened V by 4 bases and J by 18 bases, and 13 bases separated the two germline ends. The CDR3 has 11 amino acids.

CDR3 DNA sequence: TGTGCCAGCAGTTTATCTTCGGTGAACCTCGGGTATGGCTACACCTTC. Its protein is CASSLSSVNLGYGYTF. The rearrangement joins TRBV27 to TRBJ1-2; D unclear. The CDR3 consists of 16 residues. The V and J ends lost 0 bases and 5 bases respectively, with 16 bases between them. From germline, CDR1 is MNHEY and CDR2 SMNVEV (reference sequence).

This clone was counted only a few times. The rearrangement links TRBV7-2 to TRBJ2-5; TRBD2 agrees at 12 bases. Looked up from germline, CDR1 is SGHTA and CDR2 is FQGNSA. With 8 bases clipped from V and 4 bases from J, the junction kept 8 bases outside the gene matches. CDR3 length: 15 residues. CDR3 loop: CASSPGLAGRETQYF. The CDR3 region has the DNA TGTGCCAGCTCTCCCGGACTAGCGGGGAGAGAGACCCAGTACTTC.

This clone has just a few counts. The V gene is TRBV7-2, the J gene TRBJ1-6; D might be TRBD1 (6 bases). Germline CDR1 is SGHTA and CDR2 is FQGNSA. V gave up 7 bases and J gave up 9 bases, with 16 bases separating them. The CDR3 has 14 amino acids. CDR3 DNA: TGTGCCAGCACCCCGGGACAAACAGTTTCACCCCTCCACTTT. It yields the protein CASTPGQTVSPLHF. The entire variable domain, with the rest obtained from reference TRBV7-2 and TRBJ1-6, is as follows: GAGVSQSPSNKVTEKGKDVELRCDPISGHTALYWYRQSLGQGLEFLIYFQGNSAPDKSGLPSDRFSAERTGGSVSTLTIQRTQQEDSAVYLCASTPGQTVSPLHFGNGTRLTVT.

DNA for the CDR3: TGTGCCAGCAGCTTGGGACTTGGGGATACGCAGTATTTT. Translated: CASSLGLGDTQYF. The rearrangement joins TRBV11-2 to TRBJ2-3; D is perhaps TRBD2 (6 bases). V lost 3 bases, J lost 6 bases, and 10 bases lay in between. In germline, CDR1 is SGHAT, CDR2 FQNNGV. CDR3 size: 13 residues.

The chain recombines TRBV4-3 with TRBJ1-4; 8 nucleotides match TRBD1. CDR1 is LGHNA, CDR2 YSLEER, per germline. The CDR3 length is 17 residues. The V and J ends lost 1 base and 2 bases, in that order; junction bases with no gene match: 6. The CDR3 sequence: CASSQARQGWTNEKLFF. For the CDR3, the DNA is TGCGCCAGCAGCCAAGCTCGACAGGGGTGGACTAATGAAAAACTGTTTTTT.

This chain links TRBV27 with TRBJ2-7; no firm D call. Germline V gives CDR1 MNHEY, CDR2 SMNVEV (reference sequence). V lost 0 bases, J lost 6 bases, and 9 bases lay in between. The CDR3 has 13 residues. CDR3 nucleotide sequence: TGTGCCAGCAGTTTATCCGGTGTACCCGAGCAGTACTTC. This sequence encodes CASSLSGVPEQYF.

The J gene is TRBJ2-5, the V gene TRBV27; 11 bases match TRBD2. Germline values: CDR1 MNHEY, CDR2 SMNVEV (reference sequence). V was clipped by 5 bases and J by 4 bases; unmatched bases: 9. The CDR3 is made up of 16 amino acids. CDR3 amino acids: CASSSSGGAGRETQYF. In DNA, the CDR3 is TGTGCCAGCAGTAGTAGCGGGGGGGCGGGTCGAGAGACCCAGTACTTC.

V is TRBV3-1 (or the pseudogene TRBV3-2) and J is TRBJ2-7; D not resolved. Per the germline V gene, CDR1 is LGHDT and CDR2 is YNNKEL (reference sequence). The CDR3 runs 16 residues. Trimming took off 4 bases at V and 5 bases at J, with 21 bases between the two ends. The CDR3 coding sequence is TGTGCCAGCAGCCTCATCGGCGCTGTGAAGGGTAACGAGCAGTACTTC. It translates to CASSLIGAVKGNEQYF.

The rearrangement links TRBV7-9 to TRBJ1-5, with a possible D match to TRBD1 (6 bases). Germline CDR1 is SEHNR and CDR2 is FQNEAQ (reference sequence). The CDR3 loop spans 15 amino acids. V lost 5 bases and J 0 bases, leaving 11 bases between the germline ends. The CDR3 sequence is CASSPTGLSNQPQHF. The DNA of the CDR3 is TGTGCCAGCAGCCCGACAGGACTTAGCAATCAGCCCCAGCATTTT.

The V and J genes are TRBV6-4 and TRBJ2-3, with 8 bases lining up with TRBD2. The CDR3 covers 14 residues. CDR1 MRHNA and CDR2 SNTAGT come from the germline V gene. The V and J ends lost 6 bases and 2 bases, in that order; junction bases with no gene match: 4. CDR3 sequence reads: CASSAGGPTDTQYF. In DNA form, the CDR3 reads TGTGCCAGCAGCGCGGGGGGCCCCACAGATACGCAGTATTTT.

The chain joins TRBV18 to TRBJ2-6; D remains ambiguous. Per the germline V gene, CDR1 is KGHSH and CDR2 is LQKENI. The V end was cut by 2 bases, the J end by 0 bases, with 5 bases between. The CDR3 runs 15 residues. The CDR3 is CASSPDISGANVLTF. CDR3 nucleotide sequence: TGTGCCAGCTCACCAGACATCTCTGGGGCCAACGTCCTGACTTTC.

The chain couples TRBV4-3 to TRBJ2-4, with D perhaps TRBD2 (5 bases). Germline CDR1 and CDR2: LGHNA and YSLEER. The CDR3 length is 17 residues. With 1 base removed from V and 6 bases from J, the gap between germline ends came to 19 bases. The CDR3: CASSQGLNSNGRNIQYF. Here the CDR3 DNA reads TGCGCCAGCAGCCAAGGATTGAACAGCAATGGGAGAAACATTCAGTACTTC.

The V and J genes are TRBV28 and TRBJ1-1; 12 positions agree with TRBD1. The CDR3 sequence is 16 residues long. The J segment lost 0 bases and the V segment lost 4 bases, leaving 3 bases of the junction unmatched. Germline V gene sequence: CDR1 MDHEN, CDR2 SYDVKM. CDR3 region: CASSSWDRGLNTEAFF. The CDR3 coding sequence is TGTGCCAGCAGTTCGTGGGACAGGGGGCTGAACACTGAAGCTTTCTTT. Based on the CDR3 plus reference TRBV28 and TRBJ1-1, the full variable domain is DVKVTQSSRYLVKRTGEKVFLECVQDMDHENMFWYRQDPGLGLRLIYFSYDVKMKEKGDIPEGYSVSREKKERFSLILESASTNQTSMYLCASSSWDRGLNTEAFFGQGTRLTVV.

This chain connects TRBV21-1 to TRBJ2-2; the D segment call TRBD1 is taken from the table without a DNA check. TRBV21-1 is annotated as a pseudogene. The CDR3 sequence is 13 residues long. The CDR3 sequence: CASRDRSTGELFF. In DNA, the CDR3 is TGTGCCAGCAGGGACAGGAGCACCGGGGAGCTGTTTTTT.